The 11 T cell receptor beta chains reported below all come from one sample, sequenced in a study of T cell repertoires and Cas9 in healthy adults (dated by TCRdb to the late 2010s). Library creation used the immunoSEQ multiplex PCR assay. TCRdb stores this immuneACCESS table with in-frame sequences only. Part of the clones is absent; in the studies checked, under half of the shortfall reflects unresolved V genes, and no reason is known for the rest. Here the sample has some 20,000 clones; about 90% occur a single time. Roughly 1.6% of the sample comes from the top ten. The specimen sequenced was CD4+ effector T cells (CD127+, CD25-, CD137-, CD154-) from PBMCs; culture status not recorded. Receptor source: a human donor in good health.

This rearrangement joins TRBV27 to TRBJ1-2, with D uncertain. Trimming shortened V by 5 bases and J by 6 bases, and 10 bases separated the two germline ends. The CDR3 contains 12 residues. Germline CDR1 is MNHEY and CDR2 is SMNVEV (reference sequence). DNA of the CDR3: TGTGCCAGCAGTCGACTTGGGCATGGCTACACCTTC. The encoded protein is CASSRLGHGYTF.

The chain couples TRBV6-5 to TRBJ1-1; D not certain. V lost 10 bases to trimming and J lost 0 bases, with 12 bases between them. The germline V gene has CDR1 MNHEY and CDR2 SVGAGI. This CDR3 has 13 amino acids. This CDR3 is CAIHTPLNTEAFF. The CDR3 coding sequence is TGTGCCATACATACACCACTGAACACTGAAGCTTTCTTT.

This clone was counted between two and nine times. The CDR3 region is CASTPRSIHGYTF. CDR3 nucleotides: TGTGCCAGTACCCCCAGGAGCATTCATGGCTACACCTTC. This sequence joins TRBV19 and TRBJ1-2; no definite D call. CDR1 LNHDA and CDR2 SQIVND come from the germline V gene (reference sequence). CDR3 size: 13 residues. Trimming took off 7 bases at V and 6 bases at J, with 15 bases between the two ends.

CDR3 nucleotide sequence: TGCGCCAGCAGTGAGTCTGCAGGGGGCAAAAACATTCAGTACTTC. It codes for CASSESAGGKNIQYF. The chain has TRBV10-1 and TRBJ2-4; 7 bases map to TRBD1. Germline CDR1 reads WNHNN; CDR2 reads SYGVQD (reference sequence). Unmatched junction bases numbered 2, after V lost 0 bases and J lost 3 bases. The CDR3 is made up of 15 amino acids.

V is TRBV5-1 and J is TRBJ2-7; D not certain. This CDR3 is built from 17 residues. Germline CDR1 reads SGHRS; CDR2 reads YFSETQ. Trimming stripped 0 bases from V and 2 bases from J, with 18 bases between. This CDR3 is CASSLGLQTPRAYEQYF. The DNA for the CDR3 is TGCGCCAGCAGCTTGGGGTTACAAACACCCCGGGCCTACGAGCAGTACTTC.

This clone was seen just once. The chain uses TRBV6-6 and TRBJ2-7, with D possibly TRBD2 on 5 matching bases. Germline CDR1 MNHNY, CDR2 SVGAGI (reference sequence). The CDR3 is 14 amino acids. The V end lost 0 bases, the J end lost 0 bases, and 6 bases lay between the germline ends. The CDR3 reads CASSYSRVSYEQYF. As DNA, the CDR3 is TGTGCCAGCAGTTACTCGCGGGTCTCCTACGAGCAGTACTTC.

The chain is built from TRBV7-2 and TRBJ1-2; D possibly corresponds to TRBD1 (5 bases). This CDR3 spans 14 amino acids. The germline V gene encodes CDR1 SGHTA and CDR2 FQGNSA. V was clipped by 4 bases and J by 4 bases, with 13 bases between them. The CDR3 nucleotides read TGTGCCAGCAGCTCCCCGATCGGGACCTATGGCTACACCTTC. It specifies CASSSPIGTYGYTF. The full variable domain, in which reference TRBV7-2 and TRBJ1-2 provide the parts outside the CDR3, is GAGVSQSPSNKVTEKGKDVELRCDPISGHTALYWYRQSLGQGLEFLIYFQGNSAPDKSGLPSDRFSAERTGGSVSTLTIQRTQQEDSAVYLCASSSPIGTYGYTFGSGTRLTVV.

The chain joins TRBV7-9 to TRBJ1-1; D is uncertain. V was pared by 5 bases and J by 11 bases, with 18 bases between. The CDR3 loop spans 13 amino acids. Germline V gene data show CDR1 as SEHNR and CDR2 as FQNEAQ (reference sequence). The CDR3 nucleotides read TGTGCCAGCAGCCCATCAGGTCTCATAGCGGCTTTCTTT. It codes for CASSPSGLIAAFF.

The chain combines TRBV6-6 with TRBJ2-2; 9 nucleotides align to TRBD2. CDR1 is MNHNY, CDR2 SVGAGI, per germline (reference sequence). This CDR3 comprises 16 residues. V was clipped by 6 bases and J by 3 bases; unmatched bases: 8. CDR3 region: CASRPLTSGDTGELFF. The CDR3 coding sequence is TGTGCCAGCAGACCATTGACTAGCGGTGACACCGGGGAGCTGTTTTTT.

The chain has TRBV4-1 and TRBJ1-2, with D uncertain. The CDR3 extends over 13 amino acids. CDR1 MGHRA and CDR2 YSYEKL come from the germline V gene. Trimming stripped 1 base from V and 2 bases from J, with 5 bases between. The CDR3 protein is CASSQAGNYGYTF. The CDR3 DNA is TGCGCCAGCAGCCAAGCGGGAAACTATGGCTACACCTTC.

The rearrangement uses TRBV4-3 and TRBJ1-4; 9 bases match TRBD1. The CDR3 contains 17 residues. Germline trimming cut 0 bases from V and 8 bases from J; bases unmatched to any gene: 10. Germline CDR1 and CDR2: LGHNA and YSLEER. The CDR3 spells CASSQEIATGGQEKLFF. CDR3 DNA: TGCGCCAGCAGCCAAGAAATTGCAACAGGGGGCCAGGAAAAACTGTTTTTT.